This is a list of T cell receptor beta chains from one sample in a study of blood T cells in healthy people across ages. TCRdb reprocessed the 5' RACE reads with MiXCR, giving one entry per CDR3 protein. Among 500,000 to 550,000 distinct CDR3 sequences listed, less than 25% were seen once. These same records also appear under a second study, on T cells of mothers and their children.

The sample comprised blood. The source is a boy younger than 18 in good health. Each CDR3 is given with its conserved first and last residue. The D gene is left open where the match is weak. Where a row states a size, it is once, few, many or the class of an expanded clone; other rows omit it.

clone size: few; D gene: TRBD2; V gene: TRBV20-1; J gene: TRBJ2-7; CDR3 protein: CSARAVISGTDAYEQYF; CDR3 DNA: TGCAGTGCTAGAGCAGTTATTAGCGGGACCGATGCCTACGAGCAGTACTTC
clone size: -; D gene: -; V gene: TRBV29-1; J gene: TRBJ1-2; CDR3 protein: CSVEPENYGYTF; CDR3 DNA: TGCAGCGTTGAACCAGAGAACTATGGCTACACCTTC
clone size: -; D gene: TRBD2; V gene: TRBV7-9; J gene: TRBJ2-1; CDR3 protein: CASSLDLLAGGKPYNEQFF; CDR3 DNA: TGTGCCAGCAGCTTAGATCTGCTAGCGGGGGGGAAACCCTACAATGAGCAGTTCTTC
clone size: few; D gene: -; V gene: TRBV7-6; J gene: TRBJ2-7; CDR3 protein: CASSLASGIPLYEQYF; CDR3 DNA: TGTGCCAGCAGCTTAGCGTCTGGGATTCCTCTCTACGAGCAGTACTTC
clone size: once; D gene: -; V gene: TRBV29-1; J gene: TRBJ2-7; CDR3 protein: CSVSFAGTEQYF; CDR3 DNA: TGCAGCGTTAGTTTCGCCGGGACCGAGCAGTACTTC
clone size: -; D gene: TRBD1; V gene: TRBV16; J gene: TRBJ2-1; CDR3 protein: CASRRQGVRNEQFF; CDR3 DNA: TGTGCCAGCAGACGACAGGGAGTCCGCAATGAGCAGTTCTTC
clone size: many; D gene: TRBD2; V gene: TRBV7-9; J gene: TRBJ2-1; CDR3 protein: CASSLRGRVNEQFF; CDR3 DNA: TGTGCCAGCAGCTTACGCGGGAGAGTTAATGAGCAGTTCTTC
clone size: -; D gene: -; V gene: TRBV20-1; J gene: TRBJ1-2; CDR3 protein: CSAKQGNPNYGYTF; CDR3 DNA: TGCAGTGCGAAACAGGGAAATCCTAACTATGGCTACACCTTC
clone size: -; D gene: TRBD1; V gene: TRBV13; J gene: TRBJ2-7; CDR3 protein: CASSPGQGVLHEQYF; CDR3 DNA: TGTGCCAGCAGCCCGGGACAGGGTGTCTTACACGAGCAGTACTTC
clone size: -; D gene: -; V gene: TRBV27; J gene: TRBJ2-2; CDR3 protein: CASFLRWQTNTGELFF; CDR3 DNA: TGTGCCAGCTTTCTCCGATGGCAGACGAACACCGGGGAGCTGTTTTTT
clone size: -; D gene: TRBD1; V gene: TRBV3-1; J gene: TRBJ1-6; CDR3 protein: CASSPAWTGGYNSPLHF; CDR3 DNA: TGTGCCAGCAGCCCAGCCTGGACAGGGGGTTATAATTCACCCCTCCACTTT
clone size: many; D gene: -; V gene: TRBV6-6; J gene: TRBJ1-1; CDR3 protein: CASSYAPLDSEAFF; CDR3 DNA: TGTGCCAGCAGTTACGCCCCCCTCGACTCTGAAGCTTTCTTT
clone size: -; D gene: TRBD1; V gene: TRBV3-1; J gene: TRBJ1-1; CDR3 protein: CASSQVTGGSATEAFF; CDR3 DNA: TGTGCCAGCAGCCAAGTGACAGGGGGCTCGGCCACTGAAGCTTTCTTT
clone size: -; D gene: -; V gene: TRBV6-2/TRBV6-3; J gene: TRBJ1-1; CDR3 protein: CASSYSYVGTEALF; CDR3 DNA: TGTGCCAGCAGTTACTCGTACGTGGGGACTGAAGCTCTCTTT
clone size: -; D gene: -; V gene: TRBV4-2; J gene: TRBJ2-3; CDR3 protein: CASSQSPGPVGTDTQYF; CDR3 DNA: TGTGCCAGCAGCCAAAGTCCAGGACCCGTGGGCACAGATACGCAGTATTTT
clone size: -; D gene: -; V gene: TRBV20-1; J gene: TRBJ2-1; CDR3 protein: CSASGNSHYNEQFF; CDR3 DNA: TGCAGTGCTAGCGGGAACTCACACTACAATGAGCAGTTCTTC
clone size: -; D gene: -; V gene: TRBV28; J gene: TRBJ1-2; CDR3 protein: CASSFLIFRGFDYGYTF; CDR3 DNA: TGTGCCAGCAGTTTTTTAATATTCAGGGGTTTTGACTATGGCTACACCTTC
clone size: -; D gene: TRBD1; V gene: TRBV28; J gene: TRBJ1-4; CDR3 protein: CASSQKVGTGQFATNEKLFF; CDR3 DNA: TGTGCCAGCAGTCAAAAGGTCGGGACAGGACAATTTGCAACTAATGAAAAACTGTTTTTT
clone size: -; D gene: -; V gene: TRBV28; J gene: TRBJ1-2; CDR3 protein: CASRSLQRGGLYGYTF; CDR3 DNA: TGTGCCAGCAGGAGCCTACAGCGCGGAGGCCTCTATGGCTACACCTTC
clone size: few; D gene: -; V gene: TRBV4-3; J gene: TRBJ2-5; CDR3 protein: CASSQDLKTQYF; CDR3 DNA: TGCGCCAGCAGCCAAGATTTAAAGACCCAGTACTTC
clone size: few; D gene: TRBD2; V gene: TRBV25-1; J gene: TRBJ2-5; CDR3 protein: CASSDPGGGAVATQYF; CDR3 DNA: TGTGCCAGCAGTGATCCAGGCGGGGGGGCTGTCGCGACCCAGTACTTC
clone size: few; D gene: -; V gene: TRBV15; J gene: TRBJ1-6; CDR3 protein: CATSREWGRGSPLHF; CDR3 DNA: TGTGCCACCAGCAGAGAATGGGGGCGCGGTTCACCCCTCCACTTT
clone size: -; D gene: TRBD2; V gene: TRBV11-2; J gene: TRBJ2-1; CDR3 protein: CASSLDPSGRALLYNEQFF; CDR3 DNA: TGTGCCAGCAGCTTAGATCCTAGCGGGAGGGCCCTCTTATACAATGAGCAGTTCTTC
clone size: -; D gene: -; V gene: TRBV20-1; J gene: TRBJ2-1; CDR3 protein: CSARVSAVYNEQFF; CDR3 DNA: TGCAGTGCTAGGGTTAGCGCCGTATACAATGAGCAGTTCTTC
clone size: few; D gene: TRBD1; V gene: TRBV19; J gene: TRBJ1-2; CDR3 protein: CASSTGQVANYGYTF; CDR3 DNA: TGTGCCAGTAGCACCGGACAGGTCGCTAACTATGGCTACACCTTC
clone size: -; D gene: -; V gene: TRBV7-3; J gene: TRBJ2-7; CDR3 protein: CASSLIPGNEQYF; CDR3 DNA: TGTGCCAGCAGCTTAATCCCCGGGAACGAGCAGTACTTC
clone size: few; D gene: TRBD2; V gene: TRBV27; J gene: TRBJ2-2; CDR3 protein: CASSLGAGGLAGDTGELFF; CDR3 DNA: TGTGCCAGCAGTTTAGGCGCCGGGGGACTAGCGGGAGACACCGGGGAGCTGTTTTTT
clone size: few; D gene: -; V gene: TRBV28; J gene: TRBJ1-1; CDR3 protein: CASSTLPAANTEAFF; CDR3 DNA: TGTGCCAGCAGTACCTTGCCAGCGGCGAACACTGAAGCTTTCTTT
clone size: few; D gene: -; V gene: TRBV7-2; J gene: TRBJ2-7; CDR3 protein: CASRNSSVTREQYF; CDR3 DNA: TGTGCCAGCAGGAACAGTTCCGTTACAAGGGAGCAGTACTTC
clone size: -; D gene: -; V gene: TRBV20-1; J gene: TRBJ1-2; CDR3 protein: CSAIAPGVTF; CDR3 DNA: TGCAGTGCTATAGCTCCGGGGGTCACCTTC
clone size: few; D gene: -; V gene: TRBV9; J gene: TRBJ1-3; CDR3 protein: CASSVVGGTGNTIYF; CDR3 DNA: TGTGCCAGCAGCGTAGTAGGGGGAACGGGAAACACCATATATTTT
clone size: -; D gene: TRBD2; V gene: TRBV6-1; J gene: TRBJ2-1; CDR3 protein: CASSTLAGGPGVSYNEQFF; CDR3 DNA: TGTGCCAGCAGTACACTAGCGGGGGGGCCAGGAGTTTCCTACAATGAGCAGTTCTTC
clone size: -; D gene: TRBD1; V gene: TRBV7-9; J gene: TRBJ2-6; CDR3 protein: CASSGDRGPGANILTF; CDR3 DNA: TGTGCCAGCAGCGGAGACAGGGGTCCTGGGGCCAACATCCTGACTTTC
clone size: -; D gene: -; V gene: TRBV12-3/TRBV12-4; J gene: TRBJ1-1; CDR3 protein: CASSLDSRMNTEAFF; CDR3 DNA: TGTGCCAGCAGCCTAGACAGCCGAATGAACACTGAAGCTTTCTTT
clone size: few; D gene: -; V gene: TRBV24-1; J gene: TRBJ2-1; CDR3 protein: CATSDLVAKAYNEQFF; CDR3 DNA: TGTGCCACCAGTGATTTGGTGGCGAAGGCCTACAATGAGCAGTTCTTC
clone size: -; D gene: -; V gene: TRBV21-1; J gene: TRBJ2-3; CDR3 protein: CASTLDRRPTDTQYF; CDR3 DNA: TGTGCCAGCACCCTGGACAGGCGGCCTACAGATACGCAGTATTTT
clone size: few; D gene: TRBD2; V gene: TRBV4-3; J gene: TRBJ2-2; CDR3 protein: CASSQERASGLTGELFF; CDR3 DNA: TGCGCCAGCAGCCAAGAGCGGGCTAGCGGGCTTACCGGGGAGCTGTTTTTT
clone size: once; D gene: TRBD2; V gene: TRBV5-6; J gene: TRBJ2-1; CDR3 protein: CASSQARLAGGPRNEQFF; CDR3 DNA: TGTGCCAGCAGCCAAGCCAGATTAGCGGGAGGGCCCAGGAATGAGCAGTTCTTC
clone size: few; D gene: TRBD2; V gene: TRBV7-9; J gene: TRBJ2-1; CDR3 protein: CASSFAAGGSYNEQFF; CDR3 DNA: TGTGCCAGCAGCTTTGCCGCGGGGGGATCCTACAATGAGCAGTTCTTC
clone size: -; D gene: -; V gene: TRBV29-1; J gene: TRBJ1-1; CDR3 protein: CSVRDFEVTEAFF; CDR3 DNA: TGCAGCGTCCGCGATTTTGAGGTCACTGAAGCTTTCTTT
clone size: few; D gene: -; V gene: TRBV9; J gene: TRBJ2-1; CDR3 protein: CASSPRRQIPDKEQFF; CDR3 DNA: TGTGCCAGCAGCCCACGTCGACAGATTCCAGACAAGGAGCAGTTCTTC